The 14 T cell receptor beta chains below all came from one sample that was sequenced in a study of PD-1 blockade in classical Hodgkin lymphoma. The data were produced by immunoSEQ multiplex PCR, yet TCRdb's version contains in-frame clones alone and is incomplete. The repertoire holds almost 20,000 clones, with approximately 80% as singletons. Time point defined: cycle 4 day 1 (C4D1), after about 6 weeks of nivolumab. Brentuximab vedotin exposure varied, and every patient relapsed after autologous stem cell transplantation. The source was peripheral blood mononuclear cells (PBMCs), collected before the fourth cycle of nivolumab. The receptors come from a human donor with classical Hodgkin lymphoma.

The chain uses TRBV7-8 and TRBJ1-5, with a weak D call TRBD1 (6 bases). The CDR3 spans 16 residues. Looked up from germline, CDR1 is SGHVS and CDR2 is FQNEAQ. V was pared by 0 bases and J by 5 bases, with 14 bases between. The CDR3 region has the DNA TGTGCCAGCAGCTTAGCCATACAGGGAGGGTATCAGCCCCAGCATTTT. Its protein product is CASSLAIQGGYQPQHF.

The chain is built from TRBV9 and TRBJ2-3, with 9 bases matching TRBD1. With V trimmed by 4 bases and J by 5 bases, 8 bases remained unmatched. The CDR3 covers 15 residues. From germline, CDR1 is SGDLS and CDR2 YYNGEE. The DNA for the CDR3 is TGTGCCAGCAGCCCCTGGGGACAGGGACAAGATACGCAGTATTTT. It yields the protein CASSPWGQGQDTQYF.

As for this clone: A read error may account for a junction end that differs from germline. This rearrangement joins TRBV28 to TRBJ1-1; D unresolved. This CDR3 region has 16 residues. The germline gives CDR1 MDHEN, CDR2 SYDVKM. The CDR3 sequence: CASSLWADFSSTEAFF. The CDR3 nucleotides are TGTGCCAGCAGTCTATGGGCGGACTTTTCTAGCACTGAAGCTTTCTTT.

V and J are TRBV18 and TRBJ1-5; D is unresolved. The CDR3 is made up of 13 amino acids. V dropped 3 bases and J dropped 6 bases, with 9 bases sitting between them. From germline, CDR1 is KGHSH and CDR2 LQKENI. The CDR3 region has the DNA TGTGCCAGCTCACCCACGAAGGGTCAGCCCCAGCATTTT. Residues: CASSPTKGQPQHF.

The CDR3 coding sequence is TGTGCCAGCAGCGCAGGGAGATGGCAAGAGACCCAGTACTTC. This sequence encodes CASSAGRWQETQYF. The V gene is TRBV9, the J gene TRBJ2-5; D is tentatively TRBD1 or TRBD2 (5 bases each). The germline V gene encodes CDR1 SGDLS and CDR2 YYNGEE. This CDR3 spans 14 amino acids. Trimming cost V 3 bases and J 2 bases, with 11 bases left between them. The whole variable domain, filled in from reference TRBV9 and TRBJ2-5, reads DSGVTQTPKHLITATGQRVTLRCSPRSGDLSVYWYQQSLDQGLQFLIQYYNGEERAKGNILERFSAQQFPDLHSELNLSSLELGDSALYFCASSAGRWQETQYFGPGTRLLVL.

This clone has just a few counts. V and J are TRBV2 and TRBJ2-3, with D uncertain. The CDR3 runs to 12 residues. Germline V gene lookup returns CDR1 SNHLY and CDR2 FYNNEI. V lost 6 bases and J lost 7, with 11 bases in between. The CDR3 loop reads CASRGMGNTQYF. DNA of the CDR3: TGTGCCAGCAGAGGGATGGGTAATACGCAGTATTTT.

CDR3 loop: CASSHNILSNTGELFF. The CDR3 bases are TGTGCCAGCAGCCATAATATCCTTTCTAACACCGGGGAGCTGTTTTTT. The genes are TRBV7-6 and TRBJ2-2; D not certain. The germline CDR1 and CDR2 sequences are SGHVS and FNYEAQ. This CDR3 has 16 residues. Trimming cost V 5 bases and J 2 bases, with 15 bases left between them.

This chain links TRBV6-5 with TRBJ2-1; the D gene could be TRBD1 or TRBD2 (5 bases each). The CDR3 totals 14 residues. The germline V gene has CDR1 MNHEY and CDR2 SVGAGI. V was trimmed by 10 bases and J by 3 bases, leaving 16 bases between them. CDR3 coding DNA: TGTGCCACGTGGAGGCAGGGCCTCTACAATGAGCAGTTCTTC. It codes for CATWRQGLYNEQFF.

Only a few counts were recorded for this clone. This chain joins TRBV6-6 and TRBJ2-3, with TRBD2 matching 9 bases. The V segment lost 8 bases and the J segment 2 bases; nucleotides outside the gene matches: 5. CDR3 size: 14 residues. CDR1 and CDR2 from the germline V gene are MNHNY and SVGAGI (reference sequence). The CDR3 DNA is TGTGCCAGCGCCTTAGCGGGGGACACAGATACGCAGTATTTT. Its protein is CASALAGDTDTQYF.

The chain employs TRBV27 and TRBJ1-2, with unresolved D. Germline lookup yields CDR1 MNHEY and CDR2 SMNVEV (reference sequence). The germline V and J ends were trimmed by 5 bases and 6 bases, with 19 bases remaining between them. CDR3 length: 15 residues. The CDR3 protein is CASSLIRPDLDGYTF. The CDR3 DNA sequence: TGTGCCAGCAGTCTCATTCGACCAGATCTAGATGGCTACACCTTC.

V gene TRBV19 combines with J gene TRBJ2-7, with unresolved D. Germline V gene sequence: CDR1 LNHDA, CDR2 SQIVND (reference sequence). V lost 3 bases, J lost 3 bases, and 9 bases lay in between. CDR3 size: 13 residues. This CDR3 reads CASSIGRFYEQYF. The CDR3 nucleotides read TGTGCCAGTAGTATTGGGCGATTCTACGAGCAGTACTTC.

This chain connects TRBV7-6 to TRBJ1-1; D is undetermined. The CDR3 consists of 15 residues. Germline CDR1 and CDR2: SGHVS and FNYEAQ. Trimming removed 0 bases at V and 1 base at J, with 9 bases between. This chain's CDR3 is CASSLAPGTNTEAFF. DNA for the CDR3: TGTGCCAGCAGCTTAGCCCCGGGCACGAACACTGAAGCTTTCTTT. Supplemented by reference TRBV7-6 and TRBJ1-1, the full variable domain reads GAGVSQSPRYKVTKRGQDVALRCDPISGHVSLYWYRQALGQGPEFLTYFNYEAQQDKSGLPNDRFSAERPEGSISTLTIQRTEQRDSAMYRCASSLAPGTNTEAFFGQGTRLTVV.

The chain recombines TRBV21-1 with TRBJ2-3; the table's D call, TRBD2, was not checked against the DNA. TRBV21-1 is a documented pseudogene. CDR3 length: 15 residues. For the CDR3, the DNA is TGTGCCAGCAGCAGTCATCGGAGGGCCCAAGATACGCAGTATTTT. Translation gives CASSSHRRAQDTQYF.

The CDR3 here is CASSPPGQAYGYTF. The CDR3, as DNA: TGTGCCAGCAGCCCCCCGGGACAGGCTTATGGCTACACCTTC. The V and J genes are TRBV28 and TRBJ1-2; TRBD1 matches 8 bases. The ends lost 6 bases at V and 5 bases at J; junction bases unmatched: 8. CDR3 size: 14 residues. Germline assignment: CDR1 MDHEN and CDR2 SYDVKM.